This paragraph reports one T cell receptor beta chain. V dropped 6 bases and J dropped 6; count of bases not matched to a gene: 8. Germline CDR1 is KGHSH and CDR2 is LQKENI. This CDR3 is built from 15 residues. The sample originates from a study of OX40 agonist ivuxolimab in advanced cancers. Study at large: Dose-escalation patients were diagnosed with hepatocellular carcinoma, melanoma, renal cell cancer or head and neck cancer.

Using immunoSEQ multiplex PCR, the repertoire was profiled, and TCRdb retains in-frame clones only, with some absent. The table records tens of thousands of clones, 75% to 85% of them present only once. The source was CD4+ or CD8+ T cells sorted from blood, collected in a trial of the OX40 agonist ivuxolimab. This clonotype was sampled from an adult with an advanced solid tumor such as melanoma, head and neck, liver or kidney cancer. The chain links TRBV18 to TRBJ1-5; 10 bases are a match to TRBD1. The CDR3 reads CASSPGTGAGQPQHF. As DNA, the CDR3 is TGTGCCAGCTCGCCCGGGACAGGGGCCGGTCAGCCCCAGCATTTT.